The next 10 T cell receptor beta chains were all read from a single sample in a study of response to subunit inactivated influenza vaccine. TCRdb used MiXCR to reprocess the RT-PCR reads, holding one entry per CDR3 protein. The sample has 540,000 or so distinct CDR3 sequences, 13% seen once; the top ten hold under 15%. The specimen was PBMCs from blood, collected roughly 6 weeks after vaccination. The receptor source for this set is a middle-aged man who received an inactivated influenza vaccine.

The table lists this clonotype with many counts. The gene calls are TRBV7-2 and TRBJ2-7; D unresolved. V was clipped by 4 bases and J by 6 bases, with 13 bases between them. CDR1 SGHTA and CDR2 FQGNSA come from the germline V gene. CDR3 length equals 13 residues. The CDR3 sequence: CASSSFSGGEQYF. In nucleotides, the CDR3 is TGTGCCAGCAGCTCGTTTTCTGGTGGCGAGCAGTACTTC.

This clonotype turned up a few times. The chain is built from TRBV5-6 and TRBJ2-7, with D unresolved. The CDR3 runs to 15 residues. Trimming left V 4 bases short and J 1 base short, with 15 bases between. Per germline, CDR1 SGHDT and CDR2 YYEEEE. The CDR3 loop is CASSRQLVGSYEQYF. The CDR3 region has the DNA TGTGCCAGCAGCCGCCAGTTAGTGGGGTCCTACGAGCAGTACTTC.

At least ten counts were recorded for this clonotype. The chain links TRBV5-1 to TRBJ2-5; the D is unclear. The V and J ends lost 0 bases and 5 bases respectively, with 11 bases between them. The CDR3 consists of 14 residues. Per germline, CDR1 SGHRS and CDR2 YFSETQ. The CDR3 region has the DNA TGCGCCAGCAGCTTGGAAGGCCGTGGGGAGACCCAGTACTTC. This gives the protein CASSLEGRGETQYF.

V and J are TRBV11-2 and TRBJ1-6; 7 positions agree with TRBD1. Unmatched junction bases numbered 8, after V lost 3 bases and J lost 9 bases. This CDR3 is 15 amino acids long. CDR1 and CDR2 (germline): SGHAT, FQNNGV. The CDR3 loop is CASSFRQGGFSPLHF. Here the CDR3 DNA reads TGTGCCAGCAGCTTTCGACAGGGAGGGTTTTCACCCCTCCACTTT.

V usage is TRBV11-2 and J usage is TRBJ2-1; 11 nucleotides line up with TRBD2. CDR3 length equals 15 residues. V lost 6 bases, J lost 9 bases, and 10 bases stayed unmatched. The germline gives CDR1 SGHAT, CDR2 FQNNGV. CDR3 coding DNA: TGTGCCAGCAGGTCCACTAGCGGGAGTCGCAGTGAGCAGTTCTTC. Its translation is CASRSTSGSRSEQFF.

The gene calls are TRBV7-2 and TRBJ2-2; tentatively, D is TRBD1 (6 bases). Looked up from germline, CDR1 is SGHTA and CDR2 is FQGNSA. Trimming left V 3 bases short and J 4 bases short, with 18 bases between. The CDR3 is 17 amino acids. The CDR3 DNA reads TGTGCCAGCAGCTTCGGTTATGGACAGTTCATCACCGGGGAGCTGTTTTTT. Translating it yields CASSFGYGQFITGELFF. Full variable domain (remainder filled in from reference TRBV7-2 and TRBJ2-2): GAGVSQSPSNKVTEKGKDVELRCDPISGHTALYWYRQSLGQGLEFLIYFQGNSAPDKSGLPSDRFSAERTGGSVSTLTIQRTQQEDSAVYLCASSFGYGQFITGELFFGEGSRLTVL.

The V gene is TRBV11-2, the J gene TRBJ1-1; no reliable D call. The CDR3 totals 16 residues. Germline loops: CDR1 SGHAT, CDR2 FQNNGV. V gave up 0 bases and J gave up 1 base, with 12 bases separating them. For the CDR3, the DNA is TGTGCCAGCAGCTTAGAGATGGGCAGAAAGAACACTGAAGCTTTCTTT. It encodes CASSLEMGRKNTEAFF.

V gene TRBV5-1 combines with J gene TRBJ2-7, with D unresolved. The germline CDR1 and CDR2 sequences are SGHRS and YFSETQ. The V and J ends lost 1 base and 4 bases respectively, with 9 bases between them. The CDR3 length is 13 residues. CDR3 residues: CASSLWGTYEQYF. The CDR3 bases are TGCGCCAGCAGCTTGTGGGGTACTTACGAGCAGTACTTC.

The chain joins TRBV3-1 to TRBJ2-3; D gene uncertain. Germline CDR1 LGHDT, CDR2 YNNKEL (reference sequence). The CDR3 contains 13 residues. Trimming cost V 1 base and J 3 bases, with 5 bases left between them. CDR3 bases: TGTGCCAGCAGCCAAGTCCAGACAGATACGCAGTATTTT. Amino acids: CASSQVQTDTQYF.

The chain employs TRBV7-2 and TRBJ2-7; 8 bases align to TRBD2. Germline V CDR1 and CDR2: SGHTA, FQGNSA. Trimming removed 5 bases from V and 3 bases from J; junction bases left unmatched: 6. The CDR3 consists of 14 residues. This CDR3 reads CASSRVAGNYEQYF. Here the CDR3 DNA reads TGTGCCAGCAGCCGGGTAGCGGGAAACTACGAGCAGTACTTC. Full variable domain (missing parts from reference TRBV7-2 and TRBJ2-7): GAGVSQSPSNKVTEKGKDVELRCDPISGHTALYWYRQSLGQGLEFLIYFQGNSAPDKSGLPSDRFSAERTGGSVSTLTIQRTQQEDSAVYLCASSRVAGNYEQYFGPGTRLTVT.